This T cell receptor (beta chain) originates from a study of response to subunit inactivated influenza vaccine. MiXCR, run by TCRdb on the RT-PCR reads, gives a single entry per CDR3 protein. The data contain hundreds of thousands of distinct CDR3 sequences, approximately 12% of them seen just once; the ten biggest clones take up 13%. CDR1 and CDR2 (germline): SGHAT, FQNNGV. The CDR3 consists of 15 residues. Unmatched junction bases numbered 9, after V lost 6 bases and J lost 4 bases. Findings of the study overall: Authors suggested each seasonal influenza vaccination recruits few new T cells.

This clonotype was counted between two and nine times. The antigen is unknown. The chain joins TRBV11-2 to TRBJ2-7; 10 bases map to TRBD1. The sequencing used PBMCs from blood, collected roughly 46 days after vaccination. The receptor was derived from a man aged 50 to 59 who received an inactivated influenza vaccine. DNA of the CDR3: TGTGCCAGCAGAAGATCCGGGACAGGGGTTTACGAGCAGTACTTC. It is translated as CASRRSGTGVYEQYF.